Each of the 7 T cell receptor beta chains below was sequenced from the same sample in a study of T cells after posttransplantation cyclophosphamide. Cells defined as naive were viable CD3+CD4+ or CD3+CD8+ and CCR7+CD45RA+CD45RO-CD95-CD27+CD28+. This table comes from immunoSEQ multiplex PCR, and its TCRdb copy is limited to in-frame clones, with some not included. The sample contains fewer than 25,000 clones, approximately 97% of which appear only once. Sequencing input: naive CD4+ T cells sorted from PBMCs. The receptors here all came from a man aged 50-59 years in good health, CMV-negative, and a related stem cell transplant donor.

CDR3 loop: CASSQTDEQFF. The CDR3 DNA reads TGTGCCAGCAGTCAGACAGATGAGCAGTTCTTC. The chain recombines TRBV6-5 with TRBJ2-1; tentative D call: TRBD1 (5 bases). V lost 5 bases and J lost 8, with 7 bases in between. The CDR3 length is 11 residues. From germline, CDR1 is MNHEY and CDR2 SVGAGI.

The chain recombines TRBV27 with TRBJ2-5; 8 bases align to TRBD2. The length of the CDR3 is 14 residues. The V and J ends lost 6 bases and 1 base, in that order; junction bases with no gene match: 4. CDR1 is MNHEY, CDR2 SMNVEV, per germline (reference sequence). The CDR3 DNA reads as TGTGCCAGCAGGATCCGGGGGGGCCAAGAGACCCAGTACTTC. Encoded protein: CASRIRGGQETQYF.

The chain couples TRBV19 to TRBJ2-5, with 9 bases fitting TRBD1. The CDR3 length is 14 residues. The germline V gene encodes CDR1 LNHDA and CDR2 SQIVND (reference sequence). The trim removed 5 bases at V and 5 bases at J, leaving 6 bases unmatched. The CDR3 reads CASSGDRAGETQYF. The CDR3 DNA follows: TGTGCCAGTAGTGGGGACAGGGCTGGCGAGACCCAGTACTTC.

The V and J genes are TRBV10-1 and TRBJ1-1; TRBD1 agrees at 7 bases. Germline assignment: CDR1 WNHNN and CDR2 SYGVQD (reference sequence). The CDR3 length is 14 residues. Germline trimming cut 2 bases from V and 1 base from J; bases unmatched to any gene: 1. CDR3 loop: CASSEGTANTEAFF. CDR3 in DNA: TGCGCCAGCAGTGAGGGGACAGCGAACACTGAAGCTTTCTTT.

This sequence joins TRBV7-8 and TRBJ1-3; TRBD1 is a possible D gene (5 bases). The V end was cut by 3 bases, the J end by 7 bases, with 16 bases between. Germline CDR1 SGHVS, CDR2 FQNEAQ. The CDR3 extends over 15 amino acids. The CDR3 protein is CASSFSGGAGNTIYF. In DNA, the CDR3 is TGTGCCAGCAGCTTCTCGGGCGGGGCGGGGAACACCATATATTTT.

The chain joins TRBV10-1 to TRBJ2-3; D is perhaps TRBD1 (6 bases). Per the germline V gene, CDR1 is WNHNN and CDR2 is SYGVQD (reference sequence). The CDR3 consists of 16 residues. Trimming removed 0 bases from V and 0 bases from J, with 10 bases in between. The CDR3 nucleotides read TGCGCCAGCAGTGAGTCGTCCCAGGGGAGCACAGATACGCAGTATTTT. This gives the protein CASSESSQGSTDTQYF.

The V call is TRBV4-3, the J call TRBJ2-3; possibly TRBD2 for D (6 bases). V gave up 0 bases and J gave up 1 base, with 14 bases separating them. The CDR3 covers 17 residues. Germline CDR1 is LGHNA and CDR2 is YSLEER. CDR3 sequence: CASSQDGLSTGTDTQYF. CDR3 coding DNA: TGCGCCAGCAGCCAAGACGGACTATCCACCGGCACAGATACGCAGTATTTT.